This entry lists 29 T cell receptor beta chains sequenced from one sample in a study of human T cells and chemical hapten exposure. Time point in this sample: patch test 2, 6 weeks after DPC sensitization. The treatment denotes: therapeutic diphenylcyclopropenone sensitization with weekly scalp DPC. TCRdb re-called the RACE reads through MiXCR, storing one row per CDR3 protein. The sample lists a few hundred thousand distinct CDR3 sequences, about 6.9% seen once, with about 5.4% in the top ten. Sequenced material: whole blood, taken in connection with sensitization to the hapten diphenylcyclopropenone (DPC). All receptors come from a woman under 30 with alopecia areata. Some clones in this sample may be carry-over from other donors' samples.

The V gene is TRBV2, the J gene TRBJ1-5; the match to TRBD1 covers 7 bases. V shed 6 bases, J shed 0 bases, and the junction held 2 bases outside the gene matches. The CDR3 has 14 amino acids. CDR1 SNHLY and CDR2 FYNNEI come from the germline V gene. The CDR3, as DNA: TGTGCCAGCAGAGGGACAGCTAGCAATCAGCCCCAGCATTTT. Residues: CASRGTASNQPQHF.

CDR3 in DNA: TGTGCCAGCAGTTGGGACTCCTACGAGCAGTACTTC. As protein: CASSWDSYEQYF. The rearrangement links TRBV12-3 or TRBV12-4 to TRBJ2-7; D uncertain. This CDR3 is 12 amino acids long. V lost 4 bases and J lost 0, with 4 bases in between.

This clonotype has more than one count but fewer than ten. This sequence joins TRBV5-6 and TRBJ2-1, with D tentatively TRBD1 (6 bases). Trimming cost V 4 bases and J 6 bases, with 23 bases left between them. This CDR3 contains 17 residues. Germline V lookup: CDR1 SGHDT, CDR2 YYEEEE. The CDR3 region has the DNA TGTGCCAGCAGCCCCGGACAGTCGACGCTCTCCCTCAATGAGCAGTTCTTC. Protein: CASSPGQSTLSLNEQFF. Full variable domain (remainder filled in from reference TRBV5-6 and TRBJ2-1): DAGVTQSPTHLIKTRGQQVTLRCSPKSGHDTVSWYQQALGQGPQFIFQYYEEEERQRGNFPDRFSGHQFPNYSSELNVNALLLGDSALYLCASSPGQSTLSLNEQFFGPGTRLTVL.

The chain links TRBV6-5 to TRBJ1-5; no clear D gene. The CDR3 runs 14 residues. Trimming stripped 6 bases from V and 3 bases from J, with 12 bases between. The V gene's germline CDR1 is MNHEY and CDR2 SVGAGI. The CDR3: CASSSGSLNQPQHF. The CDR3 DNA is TGTGCCAGCAGCTCCGGGTCACTCAATCAGCCCCAGCATTTT.

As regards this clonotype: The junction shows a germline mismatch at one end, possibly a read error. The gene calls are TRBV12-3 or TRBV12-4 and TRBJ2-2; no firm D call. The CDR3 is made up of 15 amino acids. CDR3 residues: CASRLASRNTGELFF. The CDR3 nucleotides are TGTGCCAGCAGGTTAGCATCGAGGAACACCGGGGAGCTGTTTTTT.

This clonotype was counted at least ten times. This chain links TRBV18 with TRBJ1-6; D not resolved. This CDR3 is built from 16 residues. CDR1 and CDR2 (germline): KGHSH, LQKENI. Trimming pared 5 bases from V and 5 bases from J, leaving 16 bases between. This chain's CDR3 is CASSSSARPDNSPLHF. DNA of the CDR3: TGTGCCAGCTCATCCTCCGCCAGGCCAGATAATTCACCCCTCCACTTT. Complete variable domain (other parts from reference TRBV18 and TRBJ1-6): NAGVMQNPRHLVRRRGQEARLRCSPMKGHSHVYWYRQLPEEGLKFMVYLQKENIIDESGMPKERFSAEFPKEGPSILRIQQVVRGDSAAYFCASSSSARPDNSPLHFGNGTRLTVT.

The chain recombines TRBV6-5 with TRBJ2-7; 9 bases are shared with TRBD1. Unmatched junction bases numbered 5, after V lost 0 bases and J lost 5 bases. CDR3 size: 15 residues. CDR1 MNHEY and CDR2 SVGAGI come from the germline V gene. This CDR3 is CASSYSGQGRDEQYF. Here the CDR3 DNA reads TGTGCCAGCAGTTACTCCGGACAGGGGAGGGACGAGCAGTACTTC.

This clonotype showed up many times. The CDR3 reads CASSPRDGQVYEQYF. Written as DNA, the CDR3 is TGTGCCAGCTCACCGAGGGACGGTCAAGTTTACGAGCAGTACTTC. The V gene is TRBV18, the J gene TRBJ2-7; either TRBD1 or TRBD2 may supply D (5 bases each). Germline values: CDR1 KGHSH, CDR2 LQKENI. This CDR3 has 15 amino acids. V gave up 3 bases and J gave up 4 bases, with 16 bases separating them.

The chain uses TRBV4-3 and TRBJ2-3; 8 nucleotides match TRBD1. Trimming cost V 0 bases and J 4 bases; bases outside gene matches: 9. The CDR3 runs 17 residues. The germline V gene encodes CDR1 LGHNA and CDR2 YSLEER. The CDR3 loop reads CASSQEVYRGVADTQYF. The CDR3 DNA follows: TGCGCCAGCAGCCAAGAAGTCTACAGGGGGGTTGCAGATACGCAGTATTTT.

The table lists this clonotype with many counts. The CDR3 DNA is TGCAGCGTATCGACAGGCACGTATGGCTACACCTTC. Its translation: CSVSTGTYGYTF. J is TRBJ1-2 and V is TRBV29-1, with a possible D match to TRBD1 (6 bases). Per the germline V gene, CDR1 is SQVTM and CDR2 is ANQGSEA. The CDR3 length is 12 residues. Trimming removed 6 bases at V and 5 bases at J, with 13 bases between.

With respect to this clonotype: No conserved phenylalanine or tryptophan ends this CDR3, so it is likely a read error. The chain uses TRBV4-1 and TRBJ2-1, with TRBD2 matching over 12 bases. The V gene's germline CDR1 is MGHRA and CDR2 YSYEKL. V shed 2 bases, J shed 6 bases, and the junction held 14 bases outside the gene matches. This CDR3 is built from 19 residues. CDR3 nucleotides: TGCGCCAGCAGCCAAAGGCTAGCGGGGGGGCTAGGGAATTTCAATGAGCAGTTCCTC. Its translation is CASSQRLAGGLGNFNEQFL.

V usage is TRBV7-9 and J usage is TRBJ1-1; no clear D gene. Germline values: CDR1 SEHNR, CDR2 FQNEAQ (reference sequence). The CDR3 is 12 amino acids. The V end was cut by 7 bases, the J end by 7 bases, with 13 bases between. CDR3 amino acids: CASNRQGNEAFF. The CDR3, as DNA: TGTGCCAGCAACCGGCAAGGGAATGAAGCTTTCTTT. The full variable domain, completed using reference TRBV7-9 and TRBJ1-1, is DTGVSQNPRHKITKRGQNVTFRCDPISEHNRLYWYRQTLGQGPEFLTYFQNEAQLEKSRLLSDRFSAERPKGSFSTLEIQRTEQGDSAMYLCASNRQGNEAFFGQGTRLTVV.

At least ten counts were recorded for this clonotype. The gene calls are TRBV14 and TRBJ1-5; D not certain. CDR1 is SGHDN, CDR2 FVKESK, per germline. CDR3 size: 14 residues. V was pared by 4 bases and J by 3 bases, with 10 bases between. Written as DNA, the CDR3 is TGTGCCAGCAGCCGATACTATAACAATCAGCCCCAGCATTTT. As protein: CASSRYYNNQPQHF.

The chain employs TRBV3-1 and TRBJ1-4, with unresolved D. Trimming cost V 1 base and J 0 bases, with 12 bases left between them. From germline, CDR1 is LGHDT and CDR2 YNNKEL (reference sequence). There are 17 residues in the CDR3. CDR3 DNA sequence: TGTGCCAGCAGCCAAGGCTTGTCTGGGGCAACTAATGAAAAACTGTTTTTT. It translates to CASSQGLSGATNEKLFF.

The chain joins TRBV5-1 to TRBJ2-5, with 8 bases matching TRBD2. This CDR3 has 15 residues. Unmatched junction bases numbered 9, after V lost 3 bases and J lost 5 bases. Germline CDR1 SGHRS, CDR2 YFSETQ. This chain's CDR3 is CASSSPGLELETQYF. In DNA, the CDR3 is TGCGCCAGCAGCTCCCCGGGACTAGAGTTGGAGACCCAGTACTTC.

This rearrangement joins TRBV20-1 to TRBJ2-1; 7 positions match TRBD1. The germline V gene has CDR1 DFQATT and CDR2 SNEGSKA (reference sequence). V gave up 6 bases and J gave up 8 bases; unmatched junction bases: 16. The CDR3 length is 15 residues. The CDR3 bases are TGCAGTGCCACCAACCCGGGACAGTCTGGTGATGAGCAGTTCTTC. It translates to CSATNPGQSGDEQFF.

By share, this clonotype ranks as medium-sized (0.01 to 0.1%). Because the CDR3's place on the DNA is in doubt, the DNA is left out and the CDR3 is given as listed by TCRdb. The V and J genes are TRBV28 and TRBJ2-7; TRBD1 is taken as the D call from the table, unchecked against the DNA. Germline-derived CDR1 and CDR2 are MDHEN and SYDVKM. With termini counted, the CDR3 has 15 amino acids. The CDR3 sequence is CASSFGPGESYEQYF.

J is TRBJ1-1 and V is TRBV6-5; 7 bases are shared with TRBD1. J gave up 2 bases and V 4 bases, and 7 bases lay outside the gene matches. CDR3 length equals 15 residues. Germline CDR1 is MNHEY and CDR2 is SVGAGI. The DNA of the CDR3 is TGTGCCAGCAGTTCGTCCGGGACAGTAAACACTGAAGCTTTCTTT. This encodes CASSSSGTVNTEAFF.

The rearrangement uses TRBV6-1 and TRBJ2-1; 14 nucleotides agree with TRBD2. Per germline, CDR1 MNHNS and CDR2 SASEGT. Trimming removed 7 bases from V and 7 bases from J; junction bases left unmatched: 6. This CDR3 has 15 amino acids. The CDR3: CASMIGLAGGNEQFF. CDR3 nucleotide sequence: TGTGCCAGCATGATCGGACTAGCGGGGGGAAATGAGCAGTTCTTC.

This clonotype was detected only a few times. The CDR3 sequence is CASSQVRSSYNEQFF. The CDR3 DNA reads TGCGCCAGCAGCCAAGTCAGGTCCTCCTACAATGAGCAGTTCTTC. This chain links TRBV4-3 with TRBJ2-1, with unresolved D. The CDR3 loop spans 15 amino acids. The germline CDR1 and CDR2 sequences are LGHNA and YSLEER. V was cut by 1 base and J by 0 bases, with 7 bases left in between.

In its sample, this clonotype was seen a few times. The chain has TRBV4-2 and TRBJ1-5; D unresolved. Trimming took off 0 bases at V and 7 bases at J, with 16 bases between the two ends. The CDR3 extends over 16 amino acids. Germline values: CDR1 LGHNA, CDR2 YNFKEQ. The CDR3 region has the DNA TGTGCCAGCAGCCAAGAGGCCGCCCAGGTGGAACAGCCCCAGCATTTT. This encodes CASSQEAAQVEQPQHF.

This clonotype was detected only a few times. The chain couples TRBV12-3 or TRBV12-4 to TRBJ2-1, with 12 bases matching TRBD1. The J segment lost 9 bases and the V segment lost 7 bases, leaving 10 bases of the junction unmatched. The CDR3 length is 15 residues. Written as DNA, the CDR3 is TGTGCCAGCATCACCGGAGGGACAGGGGGCCGTGAGCAGTTCTTC. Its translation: CASITGGTGGREQFF.

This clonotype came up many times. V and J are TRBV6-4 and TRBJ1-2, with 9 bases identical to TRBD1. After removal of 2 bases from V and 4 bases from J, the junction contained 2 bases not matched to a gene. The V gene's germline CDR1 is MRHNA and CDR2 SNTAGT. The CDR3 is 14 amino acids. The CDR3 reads CASSDGTGTYGYTF. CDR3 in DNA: TGTGCCAGCAGTGACGGGACAGGGACCTATGGCTACACCTTC.

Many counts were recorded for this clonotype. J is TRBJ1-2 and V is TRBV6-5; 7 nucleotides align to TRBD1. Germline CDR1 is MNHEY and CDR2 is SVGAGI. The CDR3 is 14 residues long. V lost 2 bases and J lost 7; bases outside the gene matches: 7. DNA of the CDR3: TGTGCCAGCAGTTACCTGGCAGGGGGACTTGGCTACACCTTC. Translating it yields CASSYLAGGLGYTF.

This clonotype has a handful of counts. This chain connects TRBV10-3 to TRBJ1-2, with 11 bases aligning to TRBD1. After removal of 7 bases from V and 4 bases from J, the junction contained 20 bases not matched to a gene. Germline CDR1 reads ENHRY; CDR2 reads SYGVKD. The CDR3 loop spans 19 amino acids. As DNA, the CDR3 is TGTGCCATCACGCGGAGGGCATCTCGGGACAGGGGGTTCGGCTATGGCTACACCTTC. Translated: CAITRRASRDRGFGYGYTF.

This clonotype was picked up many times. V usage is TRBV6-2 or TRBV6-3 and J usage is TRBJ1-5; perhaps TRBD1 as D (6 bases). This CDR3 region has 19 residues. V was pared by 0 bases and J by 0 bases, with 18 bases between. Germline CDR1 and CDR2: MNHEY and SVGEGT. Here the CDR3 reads CASSYSSVRGTYSNQPQHF. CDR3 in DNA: TGTGCCAGCAGTTACTCGAGTGTCCGGGGGACATATAGCAATCAGCCCCAGCATTTT.

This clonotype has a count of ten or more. Here the CDR3 reads CASSRRKQDTEAFF. CDR3 DNA sequence: TGTGCCAGCAGTCGCAGGAAACAAGACACTGAAGCTTTCTTT. The chain uses TRBV12-3 or TRBV12-4 and TRBJ1-1, with D uncertain. This CDR3 is 14 amino acids long. Trimming pared 5 bases from V and 3 bases from J, leaving 13 bases between.

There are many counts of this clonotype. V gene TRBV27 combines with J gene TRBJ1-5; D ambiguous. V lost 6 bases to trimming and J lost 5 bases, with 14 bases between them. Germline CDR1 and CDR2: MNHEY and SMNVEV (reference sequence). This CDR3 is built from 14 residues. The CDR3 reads CASSPGNRYQPQHF. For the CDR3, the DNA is TGTGCCAGCAGCCCGGGCAACCGTTATCAGCCCCAGCATTTT.

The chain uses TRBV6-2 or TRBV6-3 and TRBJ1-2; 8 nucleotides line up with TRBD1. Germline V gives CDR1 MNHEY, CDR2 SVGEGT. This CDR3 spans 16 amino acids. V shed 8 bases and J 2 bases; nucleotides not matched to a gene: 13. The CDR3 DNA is TGTGCCAGCCGCCAGGACAGGGAAGATCCCAACTATGGCTACACCTTC. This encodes CASRQDREDPNYGYTF.